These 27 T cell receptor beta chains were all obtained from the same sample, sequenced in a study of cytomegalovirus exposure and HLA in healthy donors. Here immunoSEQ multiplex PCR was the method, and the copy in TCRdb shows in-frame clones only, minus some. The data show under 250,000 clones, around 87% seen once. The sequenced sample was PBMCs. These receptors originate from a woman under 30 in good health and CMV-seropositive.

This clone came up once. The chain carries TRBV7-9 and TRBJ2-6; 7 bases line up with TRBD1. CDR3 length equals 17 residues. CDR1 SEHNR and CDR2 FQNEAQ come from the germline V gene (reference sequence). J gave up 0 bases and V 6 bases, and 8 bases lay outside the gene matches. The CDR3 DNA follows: TGTGCCAGCAGACGAAATACAGGGGCCTCTGGGGCCAACGTCCTGACTTTC. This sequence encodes CASRRNTGASGANVLTF. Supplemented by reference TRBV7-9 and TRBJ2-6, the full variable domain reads DTGVSQNPRHKITKRGQNVTFRCDPISEHNRLYWYRQTLGQGPEFLTYFQNEAQLEKSRLLSDRFSAERPKGSFSTLEIQRTEQGDSAMYLCASRRNTGASGANVLTFGAGSRLTVL.

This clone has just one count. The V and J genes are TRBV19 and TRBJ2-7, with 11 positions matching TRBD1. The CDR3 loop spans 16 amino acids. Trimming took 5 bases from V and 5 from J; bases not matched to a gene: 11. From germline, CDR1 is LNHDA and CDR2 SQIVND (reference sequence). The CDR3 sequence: CASSLWDRGEVHEQYF. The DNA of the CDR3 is TGTGCCAGTAGTCTATGGGACAGGGGGGAAGTTCACGAGCAGTACTTC.

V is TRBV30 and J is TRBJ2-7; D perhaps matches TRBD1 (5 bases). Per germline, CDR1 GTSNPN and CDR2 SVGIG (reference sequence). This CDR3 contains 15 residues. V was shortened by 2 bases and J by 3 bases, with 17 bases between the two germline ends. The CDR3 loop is CAWSNLQATDYEQYF. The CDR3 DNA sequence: TGTGCCTGGAGTAACCTACAGGCGACCGACTACGAGCAGTACTTC.

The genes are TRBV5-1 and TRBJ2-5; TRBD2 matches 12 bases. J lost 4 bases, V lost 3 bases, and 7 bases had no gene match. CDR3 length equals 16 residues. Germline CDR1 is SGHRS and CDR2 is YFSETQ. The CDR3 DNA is TGCGCCAGCAGCTCCGGACTAGCGGGGCCAATAGAGACCCAGTACTTC. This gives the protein CASSSGLAGPIETQYF.

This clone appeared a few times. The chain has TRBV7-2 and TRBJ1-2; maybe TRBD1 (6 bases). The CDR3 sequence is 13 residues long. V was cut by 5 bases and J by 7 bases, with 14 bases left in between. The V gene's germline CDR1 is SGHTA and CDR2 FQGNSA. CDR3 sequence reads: CASSVLTGFGYTF. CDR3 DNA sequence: TGTGCCAGCAGCGTGTTGACAGGTTTTGGCTACACCTTC.

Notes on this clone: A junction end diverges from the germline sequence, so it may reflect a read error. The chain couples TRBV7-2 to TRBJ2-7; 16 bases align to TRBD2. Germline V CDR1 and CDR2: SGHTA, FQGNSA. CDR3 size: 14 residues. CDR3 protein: CASSSGLAGGPLGF. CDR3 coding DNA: TGTGCCAGCAGCTCGGGACTAGCGGGAGGGCCCTTGGGGTTC. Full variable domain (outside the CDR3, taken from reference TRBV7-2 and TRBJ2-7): GAGVSQSPSNKVTEKGKDVELRCDPISGHTALYWYRQSLGQGLEFLIYFQGNSAPDKSGLPSDRFSAERTGGSVSTLTIQRTQQEDSAVYLCASSSGLAGGPLGFGPGTRLTVT.

The DNA for the CDR3 is TGTGCCAGCAGCTCATGGTCTAGCGGTAGCTCCTACAATGAGCAGTTCTTC. Translation gives CASSSWSSGSSYNEQFF. The rearrangement links TRBV5-6 to TRBJ2-1; 7 positions agree with TRBD2. J was trimmed by 0 bases and V by 3 bases; bases with no gene match: 9. The CDR3 has 17 residues. CDR1 and CDR2 (germline): SGHDT, YYEEEE.

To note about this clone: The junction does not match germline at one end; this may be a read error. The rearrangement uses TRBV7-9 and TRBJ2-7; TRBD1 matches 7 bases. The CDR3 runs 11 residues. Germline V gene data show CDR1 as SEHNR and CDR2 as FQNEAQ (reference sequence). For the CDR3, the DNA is TGTGCCAGCAGCACAGGACAGGTTCATGACTTC. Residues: CASSTGQVHDF.

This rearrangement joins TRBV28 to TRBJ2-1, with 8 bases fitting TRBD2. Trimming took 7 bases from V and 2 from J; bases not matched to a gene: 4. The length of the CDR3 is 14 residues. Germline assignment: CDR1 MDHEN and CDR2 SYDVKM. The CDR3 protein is CASNPAGAYNEQFF. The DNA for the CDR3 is TGTGCCAGCAACCCAGCGGGGGCCTACAATGAGCAGTTCTTC.

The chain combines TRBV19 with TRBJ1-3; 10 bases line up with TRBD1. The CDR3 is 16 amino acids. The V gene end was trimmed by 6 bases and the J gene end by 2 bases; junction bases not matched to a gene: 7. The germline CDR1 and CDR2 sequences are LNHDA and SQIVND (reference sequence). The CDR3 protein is CASSGLDRGPGNTIYF. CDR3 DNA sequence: TGTGCCAGTAGCGGATTAGACAGGGGGCCTGGAAACACCATATATTTT.

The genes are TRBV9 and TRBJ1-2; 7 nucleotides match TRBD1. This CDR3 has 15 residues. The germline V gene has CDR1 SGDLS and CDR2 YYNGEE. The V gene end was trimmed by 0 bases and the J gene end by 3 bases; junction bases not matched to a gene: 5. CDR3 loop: CASSVGDSLYYGYTF. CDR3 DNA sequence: TGTGCCAGCAGCGTAGGGGACAGCTTATACTATGGCTACACCTTC.

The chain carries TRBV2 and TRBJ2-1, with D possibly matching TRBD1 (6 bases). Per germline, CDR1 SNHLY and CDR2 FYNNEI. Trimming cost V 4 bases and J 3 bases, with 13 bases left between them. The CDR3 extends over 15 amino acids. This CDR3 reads CASSVSGVFYNEQFF. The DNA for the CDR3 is TGTGCCAGCAGTGTGTCAGGGGTATTCTACAATGAGCAGTTCTTC.

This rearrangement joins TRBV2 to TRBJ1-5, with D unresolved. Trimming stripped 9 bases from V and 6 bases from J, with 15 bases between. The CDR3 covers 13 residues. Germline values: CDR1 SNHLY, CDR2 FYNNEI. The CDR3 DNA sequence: TGTGCCAGTAAGGAGGGCTCTGGTCAGCCCCAGCATTTT. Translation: CASKEGSGQPQHF.

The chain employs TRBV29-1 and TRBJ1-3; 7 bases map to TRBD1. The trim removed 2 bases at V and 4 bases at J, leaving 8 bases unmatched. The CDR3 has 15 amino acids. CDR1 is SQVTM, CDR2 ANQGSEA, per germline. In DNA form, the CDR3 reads TGCAGCGTTGAAACGGCGACAGGGTACGGAAACACCATATATTTT. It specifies CSVETATGYGNTIYF.

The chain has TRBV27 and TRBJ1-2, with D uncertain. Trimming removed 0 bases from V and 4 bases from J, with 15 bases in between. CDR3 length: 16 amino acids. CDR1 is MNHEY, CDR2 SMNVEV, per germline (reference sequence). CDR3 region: CASSLSPRTEVYGYTF. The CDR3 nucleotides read TGTGCCAGCAGTTTATCCCCTCGGACTGAGGTCTATGGCTACACCTTC.

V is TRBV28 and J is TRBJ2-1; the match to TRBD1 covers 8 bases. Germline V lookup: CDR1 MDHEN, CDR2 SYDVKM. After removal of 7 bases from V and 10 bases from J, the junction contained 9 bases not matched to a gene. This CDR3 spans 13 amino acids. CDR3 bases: TGTGCCAGCAACGGCAGGGGGCTTTACGAGCAGTTCTTC. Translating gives CASNGRGLYEQFF.

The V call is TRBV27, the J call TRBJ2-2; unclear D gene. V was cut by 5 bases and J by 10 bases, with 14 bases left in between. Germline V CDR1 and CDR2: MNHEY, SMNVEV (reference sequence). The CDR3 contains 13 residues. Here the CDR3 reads CASSTRRGLELFF. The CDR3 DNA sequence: TGTGCCAGCAGTACCCGACGAGGATTGGAGCTGTTTTTT.

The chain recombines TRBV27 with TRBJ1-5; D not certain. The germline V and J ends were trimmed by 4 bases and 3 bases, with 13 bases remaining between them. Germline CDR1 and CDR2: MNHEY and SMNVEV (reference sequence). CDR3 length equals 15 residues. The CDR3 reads CASSSSADPNQPQHF. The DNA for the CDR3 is TGTGCCAGCAGTTCGAGCGCAGATCCCAATCAGCCCCAGCATTTT.

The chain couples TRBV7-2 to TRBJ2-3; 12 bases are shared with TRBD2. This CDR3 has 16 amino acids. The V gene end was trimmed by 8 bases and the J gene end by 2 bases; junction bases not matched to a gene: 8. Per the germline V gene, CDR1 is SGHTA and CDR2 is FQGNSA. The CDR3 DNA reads TGTGCCAGCGGCCCTAGCGGGAGGGACTACACAGATACGCAGTATTTT. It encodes CASGPSGRDYTDTQYF.

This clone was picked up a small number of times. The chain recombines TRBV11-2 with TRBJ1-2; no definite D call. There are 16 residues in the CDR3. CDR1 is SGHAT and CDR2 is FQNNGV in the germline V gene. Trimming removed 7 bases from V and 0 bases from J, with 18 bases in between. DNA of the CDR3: TGTGCCAGCAACCCCTTCGCGGGCCGAACTAACTATGGCTACACCTTC. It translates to CASNPFAGRTNYGYTF.

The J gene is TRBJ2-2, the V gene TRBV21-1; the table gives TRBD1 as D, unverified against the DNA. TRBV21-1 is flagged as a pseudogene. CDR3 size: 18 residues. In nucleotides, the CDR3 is TGTGCCAGCAGCAAATTGACAGGGCAGTCTAGGAACACCGGGGAGCTGTTTTTT. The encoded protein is CASSKLTGQSRNTGELFF.

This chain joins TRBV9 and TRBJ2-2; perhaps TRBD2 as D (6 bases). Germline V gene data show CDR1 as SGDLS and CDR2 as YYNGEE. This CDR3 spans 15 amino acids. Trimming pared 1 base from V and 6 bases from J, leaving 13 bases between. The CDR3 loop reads CASSVSPSSAGELFF. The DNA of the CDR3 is TGTGCCAGCAGCGTATCCCCCTCTAGCGCCGGGGAGCTGTTTTTT.

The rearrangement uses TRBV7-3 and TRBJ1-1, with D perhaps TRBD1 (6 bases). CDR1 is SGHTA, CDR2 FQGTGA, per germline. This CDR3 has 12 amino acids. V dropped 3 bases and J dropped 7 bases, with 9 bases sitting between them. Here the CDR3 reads CASSFGRGEAFF. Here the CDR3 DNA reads TGTGCCAGCAGCTTCGGCAGGGGTGAAGCTTTCTTT. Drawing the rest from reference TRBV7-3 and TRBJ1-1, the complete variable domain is GAGVSQTPSNKVTEKGKYVELRCDPISGHTALYWYRQSLGQGPEFLIYFQGTGAADDSGLPNDRFFAVRPEGSVSTLKIQRTERGDSAVYLCASSFGRGEAFFGQGTRLTVV.

Here the CDR3 reads CASSLTSGIKYEQYF. In DNA form, the CDR3 reads TGCGCCAGCAGTCTGACTAGCGGGATAAAGTACGAGCAGTACTTC. The rearrangement joins TRBV10-2 to TRBJ2-7, with 11 bases aligning to TRBD2. The trim removed 5 bases at V and 4 bases at J, leaving 7 bases unmatched. The length of the CDR3 is 15 residues. CDR1 is WSHSY, CDR2 SAAADI, per germline.

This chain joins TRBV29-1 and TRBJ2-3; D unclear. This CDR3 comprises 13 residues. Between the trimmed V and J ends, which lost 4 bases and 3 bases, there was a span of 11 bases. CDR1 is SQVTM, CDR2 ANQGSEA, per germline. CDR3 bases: TGCAGCGTTGGAGGTGCGTTAACAGATACGCAGTATTTT. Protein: CSVGGALTDTQYF.

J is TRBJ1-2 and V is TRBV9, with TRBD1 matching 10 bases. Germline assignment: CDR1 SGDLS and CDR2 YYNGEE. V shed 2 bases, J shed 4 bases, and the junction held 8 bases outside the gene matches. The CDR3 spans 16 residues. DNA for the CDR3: TGTGCCAGCAGCGTGGGGACAGGGGAATCGGGCTATGGCTACACCTTC. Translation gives CASSVGTGESGYGYTF.

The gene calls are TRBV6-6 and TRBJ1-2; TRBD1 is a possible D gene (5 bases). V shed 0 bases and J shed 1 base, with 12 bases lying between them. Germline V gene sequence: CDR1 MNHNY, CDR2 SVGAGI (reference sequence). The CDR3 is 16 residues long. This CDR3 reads CASSYSTDFINYGYTF. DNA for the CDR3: TGTGCCAGCAGTTACTCGACAGATTTTATTAACTATGGCTACACCTTC.